Shown below are 6 T cell receptor beta chains from a single sample sequenced in a study of T cells in Graves' hyperthyroidism and ophthalmopathy (dated by TCRdb to about 2019). The library relied on multiplex PCR. These reads were obtained on an Illumina HiSeq 2000. The TCR beta CDR3 regions were amplified from RNA transcripts. For the first round of RT-PCR on the TCR CDR3, the HTBI primer set was used together with the Qiagen OneStep RT-PCR kit. TCRdb reprocessed the public reads (quality trimming at Q25 with fastp, clone calling with MiXCR) and kept in-frame beta chains. Rows matching on CDR3 protein sequence are summarized as one entry with the most common DNA and genes. The sample table contains roughly 240,000 distinct CDR3 sequences; only one count was recorded for about 25% of them. 30% to 40% of the sample is in the top ten clones. Sequences were obtained from blood. Source of these receptors: a woman aged 40 to 50 with Graves' ophthalmopathy.

The chain combines TRBV12-3 or TRBV12-4 with TRBJ2-5; no firm D call. V was trimmed by 10 bases and J by 4 bases, leaving 22 bases between them. The CDR3 has 15 residues. Written as DNA, the CDR3 is TGTGCCACCTTACCACCGGGCCCCATGGGAGAGACCCAGTACTTC. Translation gives CATLPPGPMGETQYF.

The sample holds many counts of this clonotype. The rearrangement links TRBV11-2 to TRBJ1-2, with 12 bases identical to TRBD1. Germline CDR1 is SGHAT and CDR2 is FQNNGV. Trimming cost V 0 bases and J 3 bases; bases outside gene matches: 5. This CDR3 spans 17 amino acids. CDR3 nucleotide sequence: TGTGCCAGCAGCTTAGATCCTAGGGACAGGGGGCACTATGGCTACACCTTC. Translated, it gives CASSLDPRDRGHYGYTF.

At least ten counts were recorded for this clonotype. The V gene is TRBV7-3, the J gene TRBJ2-2; 15 bases agree with TRBD2. The CDR3 is 16 residues long. J gave up 8 bases and V 5 bases, and 6 bases lay outside the gene matches. Germline CDR1 is SGHTA and CDR2 is FQGTGA. CDR3 region: CASSPGLAGGSGELFF. CDR3 nucleotides: TGTGCCAGCAGCCCCGGACTAGCGGGAGGGTCGGGGGAGCTGTTTTTT.

This clonotype has at least ten counts. The chain joins TRBV4-1 to TRBJ1-3; D call uncertain. Trimming removed 0 bases from V and 0 bases from J, with 9 bases in between. The germline CDR1 and CDR2 sequences are MGHRA and YSYEKL. CDR3 length equals 16 residues. CDR3 sequence reads: CASSQDKTVSGNTIYF. CDR3 coding DNA: TGCGCCAGCAGCCAAGATAAAACAGTCTCTGGAAACACCATATATTTT.

This clonotype came up many times. The chain couples TRBV28 to TRBJ1-2; D gene ambiguous. Trimming removed 4 bases from V and 10 bases from J, with 19 bases in between. There are 14 residues in the CDR3. CDR1 MDHEN and CDR2 SYDVKM come from the germline V gene. For the CDR3, the DNA is TGTGCCAGCAGTTCACGGGCCTTCTTGAGTGACTACACCTTC. This encodes CASSSRAFLSDYTF.

Many counts were recorded for this clonotype. The J gene is TRBJ1-2, the V gene TRBV28; D ambiguous. CDR3 length: 14 residues. Germline-derived CDR1 and CDR2 are MDHEN and SYDVKM. V gave up 8 bases and J gave up 2 bases, with 15 bases separating them. CDR3 loop: CASLPSGNNYGYTF. CDR3 bases: TGTGCCAGCCTTCCCAGCGGGAACAACTATGGCTACACCTTC.